The present T cell receptor beta chain was sequenced within a study of T cells in localized non-small cell lung cancer. Points from the study as a whole: Heterogeneity stays possible, as sequencing covered only one tumor region. In uninvolved adjacent lung, T cell clonality reached its highest value, exceeding tumor. Patients showing higher blood T cell density tended to see longer overall survival.

Remarks on this clone: What it recognizes is unknown.

V was shortened by 2 bases and J by 10 bases, with 30 bases between the two germline ends. The germline V gene has CDR1 SGHRS and CDR2 YFSETQ. The length of the CDR3 is 18 residues. Data came from immunoSEQ multiplex PCR; TCRdb stores just in-frame clones and leaves some out. In the table there are tens of thousands of clones, roughly 82% of which are singletons. The genes are TRBV5-1 and TRBJ1-1, with a tentative D call TRBD1 (6 bases). The receptor's source is an older male donor with stage III squamous cell lung carcinoma. The specimen was peripheral blood, collected before any cancer treatment. The CDR3 protein is CASSLEMAQGPLRARAFF. CDR3 nucleotides: TGCGCCAGCAGCTTAGAGATGGCACAGGGCCCGCTAAGGGCGAGAGCTTTCTTT.